This TCR beta chain was recorded in a study of T-cell memory formation after mild COVID-19. Study context: TCR clusters showed largely donor specificity. The study, taken as a whole, reports: CD8+ contracting clones occupied EMRA, while CD4+ ones occupied mainly CM and EM. SARS-CoV-2 specificity of second-wave clones peaking day 37 was unconfirmed. Day 15 to 85 contracting clones showed balanced CD4/CD8; day 15 to 37 expanders favored CD4+.

Via MiXCR, TCRdb re-called the 5' RACE reads, giving one row per CDR3 protein. The sample consists of approximately 300,000 distinct CDR3 sequences, 15% of them appearing once. V was cut by 2 bases and J by 1 base, with 9 bases left in between. Germline CDR1 reads SGHRS; CDR2 reads YFSETQ. This CDR3 comprises 14 residues. This clonotype has ten or more counts. Its antigen is not identified. This receptor was obtained from a man between 18 and 29 years old who had mild COVID-19 (a few samples of this study predate the infection). Cell type and time point are not known. The sequencing sample was made of PBMCs or a T cell subset sorted from them (not recorded which). The chain couples TRBV5-1 to TRBJ1-1; D gene unclear. The CDR3 DNA reads as TGCGCCAGCAGCTTCGACGGAGGGAACACTGAAGCTTTCTTT. It specifies CASSFDGGNTEAFF.